A selection of T cell receptor beta chains follows, all from one sample in a study of T cells in tuberculosis. Profiled with immunoSEQ multiplex PCR; TCRdb holds only in-frame clones, not every one. The sample holds approximately 34,000 clones, approximately 90% seen once. This specimen consisted of PBMCs, obtained at tuberculosis diagnosis. The receptors originated from an adult with tuberculosis. Each CDR3 is given with its conserved first and last residue. Each record gives: D gene, V gene, J gene, clone size, CDR3 protein, CDR3 DNA. A D gene is named only where the DNA matches it firmly. Clone size, where shown, is once, few, many, or a class for clones that have expanded.

NA	TRBV6-1	TRBJ1-1	once	CASSEGEGGGTEAFF	TGTGCCAGCAGTGAAGGAGAGGGAGGGGGCACTGAAGCTTTCTTT
TRBD1	TRBV19	TRBJ1-5	once	CASGRGLLSNQPQHF	TGTGCCAGTGGCAGGGGGTTACTTAGCAATCAGCCCCAGCATTTT
TRBD2	TRBV2	TRBJ2-1	NA	CASSGTSGYNEQFF	TGTGCCAGCAGTGGGACTAGCGGATACAATGAGCAGTTCTTC
NA	TRBV6-1	TRBJ1-2	NA	CASSEQVGAGLNYGYTF	TGTGCCAGCAGTGAACAAGTAGGCGCGGGCCTTAATTATGGCTACACCTTC
NA	TRBV4-3	TRBJ1-5	once	CASSQITTGRGQPQHF	TGCGCCAGCAGCCAAATTACGACAGGACGGGGACAGCCCCAGCATTTT
NA	TRBV10-1	TRBJ2-5	NA	CASSGDLPETQYF	TGCGCCAGCAGCGGAGATTTGCCAGAGACCCAGTACTTC
TRBD1	TRBV7-2	TRBJ1-6	NA	CASSLTQGVTSPLHF	TGTGCCAGCAGCTTAACTCAGGGGGTTACTTCACCCCTCCACTTT
NA	TRBV6-1	TRBJ1-2	NA	CASSESGTPNYGYTF	TGTGCCAGCAGTGAATCAGGGACACCTAACTATGGCTACACCTTC
TRBD1	TRBV11-1	TRBJ1-5	NA	CASSSGTASNQPQHF	TGTGCCAGCAGCTCGGGGACAGCTAGCAATCAGCCCCAGCATTTT
TRBD2	TRBV4-2	TRBJ2-3	NA	CASSGGGDSGGYTDTQYF	TGTGCCAGCAGCGGGGGAGGGGATAGCGGGGGATACACAGATACGCAGTATTTT
NA	TRBV5-6	TRBJ2-7	NA	CASSLGARKGPYEQYF	TGTGCCAGCAGCTTGGGGGCTAGGAAGGGGCCCTACGAGCAGTACTTC
TRBD1	TRBV4-3	TRBJ1-1	NA	CASRDGQGTNTEAFF	TGCGCCAGCAGAGACGGACAGGGAACGAACACTGAAGCTTTCTTT
TRBD1	TRBV6-5	TRBJ1-1	NA	CASSRRQGSTEAFF	TGTGCCAGCTCTAGGAGACAGGGAAGCACTGAAGCTTTCTTT
TRBD1	TRBV7-3	TRBJ2-7	once	CASSYTDRPTYEQYF	TGTGCCAGCAGCTATACGGACAGGCCGACCTACGAGCAGTACTTC
TRBD1	TRBV27	TRBJ1-2	NA	CASRGQGGSWGYTF	TGTGCCAGCAGGGGACAGGGTGGCAGTTGGGGCTACACCTTC
TRBD1	TRBV28	TRBJ2-3	NA	CASNPGVAQGVGDTQYF	TGTGCCAGCAATCCGGGGGTGGCACAGGGGGTGGGAGATACGCAGTATTTT
NA	TRBV6-4	TRBJ2-1	NA	CASSDSATSEQFF	TGTGCCAGCAGTGACTCGGCTACTAGTGAGCAGTTCTTC
TRBD1	TRBV19	TRBJ2-3	NA	CASSMMTGGDTQYF	TGTGCCAGTAGTATGATGACAGGGGGAGATACGCAGTATTTT
TRBD2	TRBV6-6	TRBJ2-3	NA	CASGGTTSTDTQYF	TGTGCCTCCGGGGGGACTACTAGCACAGATACGCAGTATTTT
TRBD1	TRBV5-4	TRBJ2-1	NA	CASSLDQGDYNEQFF	TGTGCCAGCAGCTTGGACCAGGGGGACTACAATGAGCAGTTCTTC
TRBD1	TRBV11-1	TRBJ2-1	NA	CASRNRGEYEQFF	TGTGCCAGCAGGAACAGGGGGGAATATGAGCAGTTCTTC
NA	TRBV12-5	TRBJ2-5	once	CASQGVTETQYF	TGTGCTAGTCAAGGGGTGACTGAGACCCAGTACTTC
TRBD1	TRBV6-5	TRBJ1-1	NA	CASSRGGTGGPEAFF	TGTGCCAGCAGTCGCGGGGGGACAGGGGGCCCAGAAGCTTTCTTT
NA	TRBV6-6	TRBJ1-2	NA	CASSQLGGGGYTF	TGTGCCAGCAGTCAACTAGGGGGTGGTGGCTACACCTTC
NA	TRBV19	TRBJ1-6	few	CASKDWDSPLHF	TGTGCCAGTAAGGACTGGGATTCACCCCTCCACTTT
NA	TRBV25-1	TRBJ1-1	NA	CASSDGRGESSEAFF	TGTGCCAGCAGTGACGGCAGGGGAGAATCATCTGAAGCTTTCTTT
TRBD1	TRBV2	TRBJ1-2	NA	CASSESLRGPFHYGYTF	TGTGCCAGCAGTGAGAGTTTGAGGGGGCCTTTTCACTATGGCTACACCTTC
TRBD1	TRBV15	TRBJ2-3	NA	CATSRDPGQGSYTQYF	TGTGCCACCAGCAGAGACCCGGGACAGGGGTCGTATACGCAGTATTTT
TRBD1	TRBV5-1	TRBJ2-1	NA	CASETGNGWNEQFF	TGCGCCAGCGAGACAGGGAACGGTTGGAATGAGCAGTTCTTC
TRBD2	TRBV6-1	TRBJ2-5	NA	CASSEAVEGRGYF	TGTGCCAGCAGTGAAGCTGTGGAGGGGAGGGGGTACTTC
TRBD2	TRBV10-1	TRBJ2-3	NA	CASKTGLAGGPSDTQYF	TGCGCCAGCAAGACGGGACTAGCGGGGGGGCCAAGCGATACGCAGTATTTT
NA	TRBV11-1	TRBJ1-2	NA	CASSIDRFYGYTF	TGTGCCAGCAGCATCGACAGGTTCTATGGCTACACCTTC
NA	TRBV4-1	TRBJ2-1	NA	CASSRQQGRSYNEQFF	TGCGCCAGCAGCCGACAACAGGGGAGGTCCTACAATGAGCAGTTCTTC
TRBD2	TRBV7-6	TRBJ2-3	once	CASSAGLGTDTQYF	TGTGCCAGCAGCGCGGGACTAGGGACAGATACGCAGTATTTT
TRBD1	TRBV4-3	TRBJ2-1	once	CASSQGQGAYNEQFF	TGCGCCAGCAGCCAAGGACAGGGGGCCTACAATGAGCAGTTCTTC
NA	TRBV30	TRBJ1-1	NA	CAFDRNTEAFF	TGTGCCTTCGACAGGAACACTGAAGCTTTCTTT
TRBD1	TRBV5-6	TRBJ2-7	NA	CASSWGTGRYEQYF	TGTGCCAGCAGCTGGGGGACAGGGCGGTACGAGCAGTACTTC
NA	TRBV10-3	TRBJ1-2	NA	CAISESVGAPNYGYTF	TGTGCCATCAGTGAGTCGGTGGGGGCCCCTAACTATGGCTACACCTTC
TRBD2	TRBV19	TRBJ2-1	NA	CASSMYGLAGGPNEQFF	TGTGCCAGTAGTATGTACGGACTAGCGGGGGGGCCTAATGAGCAGTTCTTC
TRBD1	TRBV4-1	TRBJ1-5	NA	CASSPRTGISNQPQHF	TGCGCCAGCAGCCCAAGGACAGGAATTAGCAATCAGCCCCAGCATTTT
NA	TRBV11-3	TRBJ2-5	NA	CASSPGDLTVEETQYF	TGTGCCAGCAGCCCGGGAGACCTGACAGTGGAAGAGACCCAGTACTTC
TRBD1	TRBV4-1	TRBJ1-2	NA	CASSHQPRPRDSNYGYTF	TGCGCCAGCAGCCACCAACCCCGGCCCCGGGACAGTAACTATGGCTACACCTTC
TRBD2	TRBV10-3	TRBJ2-3	NA	CAIGGGYSTDTQYF	TGTGCCATCGGGGGGGGGTATAGCACAGATACGCAGTATTTT
NA	TRBV2	TRBJ2-2	NA	CASSEGTANTGELFF	TGTGCCAGCAGTGAAGGGACAGCGAACACCGGGGAGCTGTTTTTT
TRBD2	TRBV19	TRBJ2-3	once	CASKLFGTSGSDTQYF	TGTGCCAGCAAGCTATTCGGGACTAGCGGGTCAGATACGCAGTATTTT
NA	TRBV30	TRBJ2-2	once	CAWSMTPNTGELFF	TGTGCCTGGAGTATGACTCCTAACACCGGGGAGCTGTTTTTT
NA	TRBV27	TRBJ1-6	NA	CASTPLGQGNSPLHF	TGTGCCAGCACCCCCTTAGGGCAGGGGAATTCACCCCTCCACTTT
NA	TRBV4-3	TRBJ1-2	NA	CASSQDRDYGYTF	TGCGCCAGCAGCCAAGATCGCGACTATGGCTACACCTTC
TRBD1	TRBV27	TRBJ1-6	NA	CASSVGTGGNSPLHF	TGTGCCAGCAGTGTAGGGACAGGGGGGAATTCACCCCTCCACTTT
TRBD2	TRBV9	TRBJ2-7	NA	CASSVSGLAGPHEQYF	TGTGCCAGCAGCGTTTCCGGACTAGCGGGTCCCCACGAGCAGTACTTC
TRBD1	TRBV6-5	TRBJ2-5	NA	CASSYSNQGAETQYF	TGTGCCAGCAGTTACTCGAACCAGGGGGCAGAGACCCAGTACTTC
TRBD2	TRBV6-5	TRBJ2-3	few	CASSYTSGGADTQYF	TGTGCCAGCAGTTACACTAGCGGGGGGGCAGATACGCAGTATTTT
TRBD1	TRBV7-8	TRBJ2-7	NA	CASSSPGTGDLWSEQYF	TGTGCCAGCAGCTCCCCGGGGACAGGCGACTTATGGAGCGAGCAGTACTTC
NA	TRBV30	TRBJ1-5	NA	CAWSIGQRFLRNQPQHF	TGTGCCTGGAGTATCGGACAGAGATTCCTTCGCAATCAGCCCCAGCATTTT